The rows below give T cell receptor beta chains drawn from one sample of a study of blood T cells in healthy people across ages. TCRdb used MiXCR to reprocess the 5' RACE reads, holding one entry per CDR3 protein. The repertoire holds fewer than 800,000 distinct CDR3 sequences, with less than 40% as singletons. The sample was blood. The receptors stem from a woman over 75 in good health. Each CDR3 is given with its conserved first and last residue. The order of the fields is clone size, D gene, J gene, V gene, CDR3 DNA, CDR3 protein. The D gene is left open where the match is weak. Rows may omit the clone size; those that give it use once, few, many or a size class.

clone_size: .
d_call: TRBD1
j_call: TRBJ1-1
v_call: TRBV5-1
cdr3_nt: TGCGCCAGCAGCTTCGGGGGGACAGGGGGCTTTACTGAAGCTTTCTTT
cdr3_aa: CASSFGGTGGFTEAFF

clone_size: many
d_call: .
j_call: TRBJ1-4
v_call: TRBV4-1
cdr3_nt: TGCGCCAGCAGCCAGCCCGACAGTCCCTCATATGAAAAACTGTTTTTT
cdr3_aa: CASSQPDSPSYEKLFF

clone_size: many
d_call: .
j_call: TRBJ1-1
v_call: TRBV6-5
cdr3_nt: TGTGCCAGCAGTTACTCGAAAGGGTTCAGAACTTTCTTT
cdr3_aa: CASSYSKGFRTFF

clone_size: many
d_call: TRBD1
j_call: TRBJ1-5
v_call: TRBV20-1
cdr3_nt: TGCAGTGCTAGAGAGACAGGGGAAAGCAATCAGCCCCAGCATTTT
cdr3_aa: CSARETGESNQPQHF

clone_size: many
d_call: .
j_call: TRBJ1-2
v_call: TRBV7-9
cdr3_nt: TGTGCCAGCAGCGGTAGTGGGGGTGGCTACACCTTC
cdr3_aa: CASSGSGGGYTF

clone_size: .
d_call: TRBD1
j_call: TRBJ2-2
v_call: TRBV5-5
cdr3_nt: TGTGCCAGCAGCTTACGAGGGACAGGAAACACCGGGGAGCTGTTTTTT
cdr3_aa: CASSLRGTGNTGELFF

clone_size: many
d_call: .
j_call: TRBJ2-3
v_call: TRBV25-1
cdr3_nt: TGTGCCAGCAGTTGGGGGACACCAACTAGCACAGATACGCAGTATTTT
cdr3_aa: CASSWGTPTSTDTQYF

clone_size: many
d_call: .
j_call: TRBJ2-5
v_call: TRBV20-1
cdr3_nt: TGCAGTGCTAGAGATAACCCAGGGACTCCTCAGTACTTC
cdr3_aa: CSARDNPGTPQYF

clone_size: few
d_call: .
j_call: TRBJ1-1
v_call: TRBV27
cdr3_nt: TGTGCCAGCAGTTTACGACAAGGACTTGAAACTTTCTTT
cdr3_aa: CASSLRQGLETFF

clone_size: .
d_call: TRBD1
j_call: TRBJ2-2
v_call: TRBV7-3
cdr3_nt: TGTGCCAGCAGCCCCTACGCTTCCGGGACAGGGACCGGGGAGCTGTTTTTT
cdr3_aa: CASSPYASGTGTGELFF

clone_size: many
d_call: TRBD1
j_call: TRBJ1-1
v_call: TRBV6-1
cdr3_nt: TGTGCCAGCAACACAGGGGGCTTCACTGAAGCTTTCTTT
cdr3_aa: CASNTGGFTEAFF

clone_size: .
d_call: .
j_call: TRBJ2-3
v_call: TRBV5-1
cdr3_nt: TGCGCCAGCAGCTGGGGGCTAGCGGAAGATACGCAGTATTTT
cdr3_aa: CASSWGLAEDTQYF

clone_size: few
d_call: .
j_call: TRBJ1-2
v_call: TRBV2
cdr3_nt: TGTGCCAGCAAAAAGGCTAACTATGGCTACACCTTC
cdr3_aa: CASKKANYGYTF

clone_size: .
d_call: .
j_call: TRBJ2-6
v_call: TRBV29-1
cdr3_nt: TGCAGCGTTGAAGTGGCGGCTGGGGCCAACGTCCTGACTTTC
cdr3_aa: CSVEVAAGANVLTF

clone_size: few
d_call: TRBD1
j_call: TRBJ2-1
v_call: TRBV7-9
cdr3_nt: TGTGCCAGCAGCTTAGCGCTCCTTGGGACAGGGGACAATGAGCAGTTCTTC
cdr3_aa: CASSLALLGTGDNEQFF

clone_size: few
d_call: TRBD2
j_call: TRBJ2-7
v_call: TRBV29-1
cdr3_nt: TGCAGCGTTGCCGCGGGGGGCCGGTTTTACGAGCAGTACTTC
cdr3_aa: CSVAAGGRFYEQYF

clone_size: .
d_call: .
j_call: TRBJ1-1
v_call: TRBV6-6
cdr3_nt: TGTGCCAGCAGCACGGATAAAAGGACTGAAGCTTTCTTT
cdr3_aa: CASSTDKRTEAFF

clone_size: .
d_call: .
j_call: TRBJ2-6
v_call: TRBV24-1
cdr3_nt: TGTGCCACCAGTGACCCTCTTTCTGGGGCCAACGTCCTGACTTTC
cdr3_aa: CATSDPLSGANVLTF

clone_size: few
d_call: TRBD1
j_call: TRBJ1-1
v_call: TRBV29-1
cdr3_nt: TGCAGCGTTGAAGCCTGGGACAGGGAAGGCACTGAAGCTTTCTTT
cdr3_aa: CSVEAWDREGTEAFF

clone_size: .
d_call: .
j_call: TRBJ2-7
v_call: TRBV4-3
cdr3_nt: TGCGCCAGCAGCCAGGATTCCGGGGCCGGCTCCTACGAGCAGTACTTC
cdr3_aa: CASSQDSGAGSYEQYF

clone_size: .
d_call: .
j_call: TRBJ1-1
v_call: TRBV5-1
cdr3_nt: TGCGCCAGCAGTCAATTCGGGACACCATCTGAAGCTTTCTTT
cdr3_aa: CASSQFGTPSEAFF

clone_size: many
d_call: .
j_call: TRBJ1-4
v_call: TRBV3-1
cdr3_nt: TGTGCCAGCAGCCGGGGGGAAGAAAAACTGTTTTTT
cdr3_aa: CASSRGEEKLFF

clone_size: .
d_call: TRBD1
j_call: TRBJ1-2
v_call: TRBV29-1
cdr3_nt: TGCAGCGTGTGGGACAGTAACTATGGCTACACCTTC
cdr3_aa: CSVWDSNYGYTF

clone_size: many
d_call: .
j_call: TRBJ2-5
v_call: TRBV20-1
cdr3_nt: .
cdr3_aa: CSARDTGIKRPSTSGLGGETQYF

clone_size: many
d_call: TRBD2
j_call: TRBJ2-3
v_call: TRBV7-6
cdr3_nt: TGTGCCAGCAGCCCTGGACTAGCGGTCCCCACAGATACGCAGTATTTT
cdr3_aa: CASSPGLAVPTDTQYF

clone_size: many
d_call: .
j_call: TRBJ2-3
v_call: TRBV2
cdr3_nt: TGTGCCAACAAGCAAGGGGGGGGTAAAGATACGCAGTATTTT
cdr3_aa: CANKQGGGKDTQYF

clone_size: many
d_call: TRBD2
j_call: TRBJ2-1
v_call: TRBV20-1
cdr3_nt: TGCAGCGGCGGGGCTAGCGGGGGTGATTTGAACAATGAGCAGTTCTTC
cdr3_aa: CSGGASGGDLNNEQFF

clone_size: many
d_call: .
j_call: TRBJ2-7
v_call: TRBV18
cdr3_nt: TGTGCCAGCTCACCACCGGGATACGAGCAGTACTTC
cdr3_aa: CASSPPGYEQYF

clone_size: many
d_call: .
j_call: TRBJ2-6
v_call: TRBV7-8
cdr3_nt: TGTGCCAGCAGCTTAGCCCGGGGGCCCAGCTCTGGGGCCAACGTCCTGACTTTC
cdr3_aa: CASSLARGPSSGANVLTF

clone_size: .
d_call: TRBD1
j_call: TRBJ1-2
v_call: TRBV10-3
cdr3_nt: TGTGCCATCAGTGACCCGGACAGGGCCGGGGACTATGGCTACACCTTC
cdr3_aa: CAISDPDRAGDYGYTF

clone_size: .
d_call: .
j_call: TRBJ1-5
v_call: TRBV9
cdr3_nt: TGTGCCAGCAGCGTAGAGGCGGGGGTTCAGCCCCAGCATTTT
cdr3_aa: CASSVEAGVQPQHF

clone_size: .
d_call: TRBD2
j_call: TRBJ2-3
v_call: TRBV20-1
cdr3_nt: TGCAGTGCCTCCCCGGGACTAGCGGGGGGTAACACAGATACGCAGTATTTT
cdr3_aa: CSASPGLAGGNTDTQYF

clone_size: .
d_call: .
j_call: TRBJ1-2
v_call: TRBV18
cdr3_nt: TGTGCCAGCTCACCTAGGAGTAGACAGGAAAACTATGGCTACACCTTC
cdr3_aa: CASSPRSRQENYGYTF

clone_size: few
d_call: TRBD2
j_call: TRBJ2-3
v_call: TRBV28
cdr3_nt: TGTGCCAGCAGTTTAGGGGGGTTGGGTAGCGGGGGGTATTTTAGCACAGATACGCAGTATTTT
cdr3_aa: CASSLGGLGSGGYFSTDTQYF

clone_size: many
d_call: .
j_call: TRBJ2-7
v_call: TRBV5-1
cdr3_nt: TGCGCCAGCAGCTTGGACCCATTTGGCGAGCAGTACTTC
cdr3_aa: CASSLDPFGEQYF